This TCR beta chain was found in a study of T cells expressing NK-cell markers. TCRdb re-called the 5' RACE reads and shows each CDR3 protein once, DNA omitted. The sample is made up of about 260,000 distinct CDR3 sequences, and the top ten hold approximately 0.41% of it. Comments on this clonotype: Its antigen is unknown.

Study-wide results and limits: About 1.0-7.5% of CD8+ T cells in several donors belonged to dominant NKG2C+ clonotypes.

This sequence was found in a man aged 18 to 35 in good health. The material sequenced was blood T cells: a sorted CD56 or NKG2C T cell subset, CD4+ or CD8+ T cells, or bulk PBMC T cells (not recorded which).

Here the CDR3 reads CASSLGSGTESSWANVLTF. This chain joins TRBV5-1 and TRBJ2-6. Germline V gene lookup returns CDR1 SGHRS and CDR2 YFSETQ. The CDR3 contains 19 residues.